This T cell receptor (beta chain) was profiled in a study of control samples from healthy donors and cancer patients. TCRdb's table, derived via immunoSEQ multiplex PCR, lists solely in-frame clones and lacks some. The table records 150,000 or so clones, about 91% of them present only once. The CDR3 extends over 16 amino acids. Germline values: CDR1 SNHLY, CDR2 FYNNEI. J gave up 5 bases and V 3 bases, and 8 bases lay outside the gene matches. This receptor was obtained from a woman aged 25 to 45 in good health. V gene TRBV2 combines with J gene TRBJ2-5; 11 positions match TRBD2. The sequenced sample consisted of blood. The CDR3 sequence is CASSDSSLAGVETQYF. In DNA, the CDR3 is TGTGCCAGCAGTGACTCTTCACTAGCGGGAGTCGAGACCCAGTACTTC.